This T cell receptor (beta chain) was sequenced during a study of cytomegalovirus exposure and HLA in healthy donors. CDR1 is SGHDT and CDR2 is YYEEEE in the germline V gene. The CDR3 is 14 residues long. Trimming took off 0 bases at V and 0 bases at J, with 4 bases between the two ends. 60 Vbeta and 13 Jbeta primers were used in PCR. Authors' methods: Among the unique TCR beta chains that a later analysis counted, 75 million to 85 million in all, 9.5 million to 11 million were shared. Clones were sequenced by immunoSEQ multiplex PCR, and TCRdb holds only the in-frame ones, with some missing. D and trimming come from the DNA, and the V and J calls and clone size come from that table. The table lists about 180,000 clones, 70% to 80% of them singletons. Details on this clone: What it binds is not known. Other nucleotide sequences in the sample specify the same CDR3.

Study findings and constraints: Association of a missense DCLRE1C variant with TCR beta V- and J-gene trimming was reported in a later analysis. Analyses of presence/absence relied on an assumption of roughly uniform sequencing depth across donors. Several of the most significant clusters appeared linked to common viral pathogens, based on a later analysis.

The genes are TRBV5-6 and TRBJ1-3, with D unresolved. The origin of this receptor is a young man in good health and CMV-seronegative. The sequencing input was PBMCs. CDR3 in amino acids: CASSLAGSGNTIYF. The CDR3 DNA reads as TGTGCCAGCAGCTTGGCAGGCTCTGGAAACACCATATATTTT.